This T cell receptor (beta chain) is from a study of T cell responses to AZD1222 COVID-19 vaccine. TCRdb's table, derived via immunoSEQ multiplex PCR, lists solely in-frame clones and lacks some. The data hold 180,000 or so clones, with 88% observed a single time. Notes on the study in general: Mostly white British, mostly female donors; authors suggested clonal diversity may be underestimated. Receipt of two AZD1222 doses was followed by a rise in Spike-specific TCR breadth and depth.

Details on this clone: Its target is unknown.

Germline V lookup: CDR1 MDHEN, CDR2 SYDVKM. This CDR3 comprises 11 residues. V gave up 8 bases and J gave up 4 bases, with 5 bases separating them. Pooled samples include second doses given at about 4 or 12 weeks. The chain joins TRBV28 to TRBJ2-2; D unclear. Sequencing used peripheral blood, obtained 28 days after the second AZD1222 dose. The TCR was taken from an adult who received the AZD1222 COVID-19 vaccine. The DNA for the CDR3 is TGTGCCAGCTCCGGCACCGGGGAGCTGTTTTTT. It specifies CASSGTGELFF.